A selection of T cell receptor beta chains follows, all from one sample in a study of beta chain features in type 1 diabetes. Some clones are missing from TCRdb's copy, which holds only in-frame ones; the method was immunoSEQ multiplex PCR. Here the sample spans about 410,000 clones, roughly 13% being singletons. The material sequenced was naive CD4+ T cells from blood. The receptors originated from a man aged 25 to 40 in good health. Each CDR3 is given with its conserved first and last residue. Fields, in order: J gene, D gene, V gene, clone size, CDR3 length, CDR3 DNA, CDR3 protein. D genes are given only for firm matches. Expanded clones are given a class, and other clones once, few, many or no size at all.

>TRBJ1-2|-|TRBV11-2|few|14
TGTGCCAGCAGCTTAGTCGGCAGGGATCATGGCTACACCTTC
CASSLVGRDHGYTF
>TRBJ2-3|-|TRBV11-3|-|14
TGTGCCAGCAGCCGTGCCAGAAACACAGATACGCAGTATTTT
CASSRARNTDTQYF
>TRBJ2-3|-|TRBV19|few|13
TGTGCCAGTAGGCCGGGGAGCACAGATACGCAGTATTTT
CASRPGSTDTQYF
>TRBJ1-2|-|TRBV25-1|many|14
TGTGCCAGCAGTGAGCAGGGTAGTGACTATGGCTACACCTTC
CASSEQGSDYGYTF
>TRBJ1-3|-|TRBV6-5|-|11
TGTGCCAGCAAAAGGGCGAACACCATATATTTT
CASKRANTIYF
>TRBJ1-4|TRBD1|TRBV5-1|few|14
TGCGCCAGCAGGCAGGGGGCAACTAATGAAAAACTGTTTTTT
CASRQGATNEKLFF
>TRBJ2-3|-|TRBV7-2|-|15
TGTGCCAGCAGCCTCCGGGGTTCCTACGGGGATACGCAGTATTTT
CASSLRGSYGDTQYF
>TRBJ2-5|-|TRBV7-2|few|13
TGTGCCAGCAGCCCTTCAGTCCAAGAGACCCAGTACTTC
CASSPSVQETQYF
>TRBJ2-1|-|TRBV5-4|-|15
TGTGCCAGCAGACCCCTGGGGACCCGCTACAATGAGCAGTTCTTC
CASRPLGTRYNEQFF
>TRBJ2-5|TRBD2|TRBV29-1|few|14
TGCAGCGTTGAGAGGCGGGGGGCGGGTGAGACCCAGTACTTC
CSVERRGAGETQYF
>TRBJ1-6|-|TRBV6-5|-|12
TGTGCCAGCAGTGAGGGGAATTCACCCCTCCACTTT
CASSEGNSPLHF
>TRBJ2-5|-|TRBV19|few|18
TGTGCCAGTAGTATCGGACAGAAGAACGGACTGTTCGCAGAGACCCAGTACTTC
CASSIGQKNGLFAETQYF
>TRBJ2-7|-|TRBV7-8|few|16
TGTGCCAGCAGCTTAGATTCTTTCGCCGTGGGGGGCGAGCAGTACTTC
CASSLDSFAVGGEQYF
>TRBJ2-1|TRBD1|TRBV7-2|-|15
TGTGCCAGCAGCTTACTTTTGGACAGGGACCACGAGCAGTTCTTC
CASSLLLDRDHEQFF
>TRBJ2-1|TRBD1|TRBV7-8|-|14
TGTGCCAGCTCCGGACAGGCCCCCTACAATGAGCAGTTCTTC
CASSGQAPYNEQFF
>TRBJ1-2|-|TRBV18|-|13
TGTGCCAGCTCACCACCCCGAGGGCCCGGCTACACCTTC
CASSPPRGPGYTF
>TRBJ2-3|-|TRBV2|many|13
TGTGCCAGCAGTGGAGGCCGGGCAGATACGCAGTATTTT
CASSGGRADTQYF
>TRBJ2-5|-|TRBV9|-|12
TGTGCCAGCAGCGATAGCCAAGAGACCCAGTACTTC
CASSDSQETQYF
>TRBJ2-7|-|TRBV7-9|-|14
TGTGCCAGCAGCTTAGGTCAGAGCTCCTACGAGCAGTACTTC
CASSLGQSSYEQYF
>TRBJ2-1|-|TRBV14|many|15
TGTGCCAGCAGCCAAGGGCGGGATTACTACAATGAGCAGTTCTTC
CASSQGRDYYNEQFF
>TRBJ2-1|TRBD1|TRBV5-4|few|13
TGTGCCAGCAGCTTACAGGGGGCCCATGAGCAGTTCTTC
CASSLQGAHEQFF
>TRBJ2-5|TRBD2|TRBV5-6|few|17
TGTGCCAGCAGCTGGGGCCTGGCGGGAGGGAACCAAGAGACCCAGTACTTC
CASSWGLAGGNQETQYF
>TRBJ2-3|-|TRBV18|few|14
TGTGCCAGCTCCATGGTTCTAGGCACAGATACGCAGTATTTT
CASSMVLGTDTQYF
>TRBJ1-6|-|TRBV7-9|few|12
TGTGCCAGCAGCTCGGACAATTCACCCCTCCACTTT
CASSSDNSPLHF
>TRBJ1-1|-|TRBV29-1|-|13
TGCAGCGTTGTGTGGGGGCTGAACACTGAAGCTTTCTTT
CSVVWGLNTEAFF
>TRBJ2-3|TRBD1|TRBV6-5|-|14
TGTGCCAGCAGTCTGGGACAGTTCACAGATACGCAGTATTTT
CASSLGQFTDTQYF
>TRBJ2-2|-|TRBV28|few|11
TGTGCCAGCAGCCCTACCGGGGAGCTGTTTTTT
CASSPTGELFF
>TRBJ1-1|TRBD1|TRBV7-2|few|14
TGTGCCAGCAGCTCCAGGGGGAGGCGGACTGAAGCTTTCTTT
CASSSRGRRTEAFF
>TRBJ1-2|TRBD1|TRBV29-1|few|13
TGCAGCGTTGCCCCGGACAGGGTCTATGGCTACACCTTC
CSVAPDRVYGYTF
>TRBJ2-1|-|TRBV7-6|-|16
TGTGCCAGCAGCCTGGGTGGAAGACAGGTCTACAATGAGCAGTTCTTC
CASSLGGRQVYNEQFF
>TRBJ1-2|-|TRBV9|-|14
TGTGCCAGCAGCGTAGAAGAAGGGGGAGATGGCTACACCTTC
CASSVEEGGDGYTF
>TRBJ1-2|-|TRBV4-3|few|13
TGCGCCAGCAGCCAAGACACAGGCTATGGCTACACCTTC
CASSQDTGYGYTF
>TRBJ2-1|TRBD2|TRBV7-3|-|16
TGTGCCAGCAGCTTAAGGTCGGCGGGAGTTTACAATGAGCAGTTCTTC
CASSLRSAGVYNEQFF
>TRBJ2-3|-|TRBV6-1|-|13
TGTGCCGCCGGGGGCGGGGGCACAGATACGCAGTATTTT
CAAGGGGTDTQYF
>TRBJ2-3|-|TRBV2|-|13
TGTGCCAGCCTCGGACCCGTTTCCGCCACGCAGTATTTT
CASLGPVSATQYF
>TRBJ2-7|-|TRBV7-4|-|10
TGTGCCAGCAGCTGCCACGAGCAGTACTTC
CASSCHEQYF
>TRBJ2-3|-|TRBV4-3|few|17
TGCGCCAGCAGCCAAGTTGCATGGCAGGGTCAAACAGATACGCAGTATTTT
CASSQVAWQGQTDTQYF
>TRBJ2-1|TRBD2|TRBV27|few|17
TGTGCCAGCAGTACTTTAGTACTAGCGGGAGTGGGCAATGAGCAGTTCTTC
CASSTLVLAGVGNEQFF
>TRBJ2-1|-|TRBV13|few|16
TGTGCCAGCAGCTTTATCCGGATCAGCTCCTACAATGAGCAGTTCTTC
CASSFIRISSYNEQFF
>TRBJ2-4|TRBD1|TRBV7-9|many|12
TGTGCCAGCACCGAGGGGGCGCACATTCAGTACTTC
CASTEGAHIQYF
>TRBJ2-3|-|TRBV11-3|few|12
TGTGCCAGCAGTCCCAGGGTAGATACGCAGTATTTT
CASSPRVDTQYF
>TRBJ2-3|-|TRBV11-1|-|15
TGTGCCAGCAGCTTAGGAGCAGGAACGGTAGATACGCAGTATTTT
CASSLGAGTVDTQYF
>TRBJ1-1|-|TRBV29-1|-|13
TGCAGCGTTGATAACTTTTTGAACACTGAAGCTTTCTTT
CSVDNFLNTEAFF
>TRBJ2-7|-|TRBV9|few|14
TGTGCCAGCAGCTCGGGGACGGCCACCTACGAGCAGTACTTC
CASSSGTATYEQYF
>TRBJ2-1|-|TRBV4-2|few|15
TGTGCCAGCAGCCAAGAACGGGGGTTCTACAATGAGCAGTTCTTC
CASSQERGFYNEQFF
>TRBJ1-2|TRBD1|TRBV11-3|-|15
TGTGCCAGCAGCTTAGGGGACAGCCAAACCTATGGCTACACCTTC
CASSLGDSQTYGYTF
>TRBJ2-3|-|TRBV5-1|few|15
TGCGCCAGCAGCCCCTCTAGCGTTGACACAGATACGCAGTATTTT
CASSPSSVDTDTQYF
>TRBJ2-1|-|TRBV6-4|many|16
TGTGCCAGCAGTGGTATAATCGTTGGCTCCTACAATGAGCAGTTCTTC
CASSGIIVGSYNEQFF
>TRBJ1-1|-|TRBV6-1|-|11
TGTGCCAGCAGTGAGCCGGCGGGGTCTTTCTTT
CASSEPAGSFF
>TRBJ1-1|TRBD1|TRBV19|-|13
TGTGCCAGCTCCCCGGACAGGGGAACTGAAGCTTTCTTT
CASSPDRGTEAFF
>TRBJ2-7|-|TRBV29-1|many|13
TGCAGCGTTGAAGATGTGGCGGTGGGCGAGCAGTACTTC
CSVEDVAVGEQYF
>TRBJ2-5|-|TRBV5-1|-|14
TGCGCCAGCAGCTTGGATGGGGGCCGGGAGACCCAGTACTTC
CASSLDGGRETQYF
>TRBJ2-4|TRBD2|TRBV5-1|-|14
TGCGCCAGCAGTTACAGCGGGACCAAAAACATTCAGTACTTC
CASSYSGTKNIQYF
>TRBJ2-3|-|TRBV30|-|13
TGTGCCTGGAGTGGGCTTGTCGTGGATACGCAGTATTTT
CAWSGLVVDTQYF
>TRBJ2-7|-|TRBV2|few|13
TGTGCCACCAGAAAAGGGGCTTCCTACGAGCAGTACTTC
CATRKGASYEQYF
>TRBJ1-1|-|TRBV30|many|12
TGTGCCTCTGACCCATCCAACACTGAAGCTTTCTTT
CASDPSNTEAFF
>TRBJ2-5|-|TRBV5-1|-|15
TGCGCCAGCAGCTCCTCGGGGCCGGCCCAAGAGACCCAGTACTTC
CASSSSGPAQETQYF
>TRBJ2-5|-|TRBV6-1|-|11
TGTGCCAGCAGTGAACTTGGGACCCAGTACTTC
CASSELGTQYF
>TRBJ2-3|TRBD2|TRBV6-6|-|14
TGTGCCAGCAGAGCGGGAGGGAATGCGGATACGCAGTATTTT
CASRAGGNADTQYF